This T cell receptor (beta chain) came from a study of T cells after yellow fever vaccination. The study's findings and limits: Researchers noted that a small share of clonotypes showed up in both CD4 and CD8 compartments. Most primary-vaccination clones reappeared after the booster (about 95% CD4, 85% to 90% CD8).

For TCR, cDNA came from 5'RACE template switching, which added a universal primer site and UMIs. From the 5' RACE reads, TCRdb called clonotypes with MiXCR, one entry per CDR3 protein. The sample holds around 600,000 distinct CDR3 sequences; approximately 13% are singletons and the top ten take about 15%. V lost 0 bases and J lost 3, with 12 bases in between. This CDR3 has 15 amino acids. Germline lookup yields CDR1 SGHTA and CDR2 FQGNSA. About this clonotype itself: No antigen is known for it.

The TCR was taken from a man under 40 who received the YFV17D yellow fever vaccine. Sequencing used PBMCs, obtained on the day of the yellow fever booster vaccination. The chain employs TRBV7-2 and TRBJ2-7, with D possibly being TRBD2 (6 bases). The CDR3 DNA reads TGTGCCAGCAGCTTAGCCGAGGGAGGCCTCTACGAGCAGTACTTC. Protein: CASSLAEGGLYEQYF.